This is a list of T cell receptor beta chains from one sample in a study of T cell responses to AZD1222 COVID-19 vaccine. Sequencing used immunoSEQ multiplex PCR; TCRdb keeps in-frame clones, though not all of them. The sample lists fewer than 200,000 clones, around nine tenths occurring once. This specimen was peripheral blood, taken 28 days after the second AZD1222 dose. These TCRs come from an adult who received the AZD1222 COVID-19 vaccine. The CDR3 runs from the conserved cysteine through the conserved F or W. The D gene is left open where the match is weak. Clone size is not always given. Where it is, it says once, few, many or a class for expanded clones.

abundance: NA; v_gene: TRBV19; j_gene: TRBJ1-2; d_gene: NA; CDR3aa: CASSIAAGENYGYTF; CDR3nt: TGTGCCAGTAGCATAGCGGCAGGCGAAAACTATGGCTACACCTTC
abundance: NA; v_gene: TRBV7-2; j_gene: TRBJ1-1; d_gene: NA; CDR3aa: CASSLVGRGGTEAFF; CDR3nt: TGTGCCAGCAGCTTAGTCGGGAGGGGGGGCACTGAAGCTTTCTTT
abundance: NA; v_gene: TRBV27; j_gene: TRBJ1-2; d_gene: NA; CDR3aa: CASRPSGGYGYTF; CDR3nt: TGTGCCAGCAGACCCTCCGGAGGCTATGGCTACACCTTC
abundance: NA; v_gene: TRBV30; j_gene: TRBJ1-5; d_gene: NA; CDR3aa: CAWSVTRALSAAQHF; CDR3nt: TGTGCCTGGAGTGTAACACGGGCATTATCAGCGGCCCAGCATTTT
abundance: NA; v_gene: TRBV5-5; j_gene: TRBJ1-6; d_gene: NA; CDR3aa: CASKTSGSSYNSPLHF; CDR3nt: TGTGCCAGCAAAACATCCGGGAGCTCCTATAATTCACCCCTCCACTTT
abundance: NA; v_gene: TRBV14; j_gene: TRBJ2-1; d_gene: NA; CDR3aa: CASSQDRFPVLSEIREQFF; CDR3nt: TGTGCCAGCAGCCAAGATAGGTTTCCGGTCTTATCTGAAATTAGAGAGCAGTTCTTC
abundance: once; v_gene: TRBV9; j_gene: TRBJ2-5; d_gene: NA; CDR3aa: CASSAEETQYF; CDR3nt: TGTGCCAGCAGCGCGGAAGAGACCCAGTACTTC
abundance: few; v_gene: TRBV20-1; j_gene: TRBJ1-1; d_gene: NA; CDR3aa: CKDVYTEAFF; CDR3nt: TGCAAAGACGTTTACACTGAAGCTTTCTTT
abundance: NA; v_gene: TRBV4-2; j_gene: TRBJ1-6; d_gene: NA; CDR3aa: CASSKGRGGNSPLHF; CDR3nt: TGTGCCAGCAGCAAAGGGAGGGGAGGGAATTCACCCCTCCACTTT
abundance: NA; v_gene: TRBV5-8; j_gene: TRBJ1-1; d_gene: NA; CDR3aa: CASSLSFGLTNTEAFF; CDR3nt: TGTGCCAGCAGCTTGTCCTTTGGACTGACGAACACTGAAGCTTTCTTT
abundance: NA; v_gene: TRBV7-3; j_gene: TRBJ1-1; d_gene: TRBD1; CDR3aa: CASSSGGQGSTEAFF; CDR3nt: TGTGCCAGCAGCTCAGGGGGGCAGGGTAGCACTGAAGCTTTCTTT
abundance: few; v_gene: TRBV11-2; j_gene: TRBJ1-2; d_gene: NA; CDR3aa: CASSPQGYGFGSRGYTF; CDR3nt: TGTGCCAGCAGCCCTCAGGGGTACGGGTTTGGTTCTAGGGGCTACACCTTC
abundance: NA; v_gene: TRBV5-6; j_gene: TRBJ1-1; d_gene: TRBD1; CDR3aa: CASSATGQGRTEAFF; CDR3nt: TGTGCCAGCAGCGCAACCGGACAGGGGCGCACTGAAGCTTTCTTT
abundance: NA; v_gene: TRBV10-3; j_gene: TRBJ1-3; d_gene: TRBD1; CDR3aa: CAITSTGAGNTIYF; CDR3nt: TGTGCCATCACCTCGACAGGGGCTGGAAACACCATATATTTT
abundance: NA; v_gene: TRBV11-2; j_gene: TRBJ2-4; d_gene: NA; CDR3aa: CASSLGIQENIQYF; CDR3nt: TGTGCCAGCAGCTTAGGGATACAAGAAAACATTCAGTACTTC
abundance: NA; v_gene: TRBV27; j_gene: TRBJ2-1; d_gene: NA; CDR3aa: CASSLGRLPYNEQFF; CDR3nt: TGTGCCAGCAGTTTAGGCCGACTCCCCTACAATGAGCAGTTCTTC
abundance: NA; v_gene: TRBV6-4; j_gene: TRBJ2-3; d_gene: TRBD2; CDR3aa: CASRQTSGDTDTQYF; CDR3nt: TGTGCCAGCAGACAAACTAGCGGGGACACAGATACGCAGTATTTT
abundance: NA; v_gene: TRBV15; j_gene: TRBJ1-4; d_gene: NA; CDR3aa: CATSRAQPNEKLFF; CDR3nt: TGTGCCACCAGCAGAGCACAGCCTAATGAAAAACTGTTTTTT
abundance: NA; v_gene: TRBV4-2; j_gene: TRBJ1-1; d_gene: NA; CDR3aa: CASSPPQQTTEAFF; CDR3nt: TGTGCCAGCAGCCCCCCCCAGCAGACCACTGAAGCTTTCTTT
abundance: NA; v_gene: TRBV20-1; j_gene: TRBJ2-5; d_gene: NA; CDR3aa: CSARLETQYF; CDR3nt: TGCAGTGCTAGGCTGGAGACCCAGTACTTC
abundance: NA; v_gene: TRBV7-8; j_gene: TRBJ2-7; d_gene: TRBD1; CDR3aa: CASSLTGFTYEQYF; CDR3nt: TGTGCCAGCAGCTTGACAGGGTTCACCTACGAGCAGTACTTC
abundance: NA; v_gene: TRBV7-3; j_gene: TRBJ2-1; d_gene: TRBD1; CDR3aa: CASSKGGASYNEQFF; CDR3nt: TGTGCCAGCAGTAAAGGGGGCGCTTCCTACAATGAGCAGTTCTTC
abundance: NA; v_gene: TRBV9; j_gene: TRBJ2-2; d_gene: TRBD1; CDR3aa: CASSTIRGPGTGELFF; CDR3nt: TGTGCCAGCAGCACCATCAGGGGGCCGGGCACCGGGGAGCTGTTTTTT
abundance: NA; v_gene: TRBV28; j_gene: TRBJ2-5; d_gene: NA; CDR3aa: CASSQAGPGQETQYF; CDR3nt: TGTGCCAGCAGTCAAGCGGGTCCGGGGCAAGAGACCCAGTACTTC
abundance: once; v_gene: TRBV27; j_gene: TRBJ2-3; d_gene: TRBD2; CDR3aa: CASAVRGVTDTQYF; CDR3nt: TGTGCCAGCGCCGTCCGGGGGGTCACAGATACGCAGTATTTT
abundance: NA; v_gene: TRBV3-1/TRBV3-2; j_gene: TRBJ2-2; d_gene: TRBD2; CDR3aa: CASSQYLAGNVGELFF; CDR3nt: TGTGCCAGCAGCCAATATCTAGCGGGGAACGTCGGGGAGCTGTTTTTT
abundance: once; v_gene: TRBV19; j_gene: TRBJ1-5; d_gene: NA; CDR3aa: CASSINTSNQPQHF; CDR3nt: TGTGCCAGTAGTATAAACACTAGCAATCAGCCCCAGCATTTT
abundance: NA; v_gene: TRBV6-1; j_gene: TRBJ2-3; d_gene: TRBD1; CDR3aa: CASSEGQGRTDTQYF; CDR3nt: TGTGCCAGCAGTGAGGGACAGGGGCGCACAGATACGCAGTATTTT
abundance: NA; v_gene: TRBV6-1; j_gene: TRBJ1-3; d_gene: NA; CDR3aa: CASSEARIFSGNTIYF; CDR3nt: TGTGCCAGCAGTGAAGCGCGGATCTTCTCTGGAAACACCATATATTTT
abundance: NA; v_gene: TRBV3-1/TRBV3-2; j_gene: TRBJ2-1; d_gene: TRBD1; CDR3aa: CASSQTGGKEQFF; CDR3nt: TGTGCCAGCAGCCAGACAGGGGGCAAGGAGCAGTTCTTC
abundance: NA; v_gene: TRBV5-4; j_gene: TRBJ2-1; d_gene: TRBD2; CDR3aa: CASSLFPTSGNNEQFF; CDR3nt: TGTGCCAGCAGCTTATTTCCGACTAGCGGCAACAATGAGCAGTTCTTC
abundance: once; v_gene: TRBV27; j_gene: TRBJ1-1; d_gene: NA; CDR3aa: CASSSGGVGTEAFF; CDR3nt: TGTGCCAGCAGTTCTGGGGGGGTCGGTACTGAAGCTTTCTTT
abundance: NA; v_gene: TRBV7-7; j_gene: TRBJ1-2; d_gene: TRBD1; CDR3aa: CASSFSIRGKKGYTF; CDR3nt: TGTGCCAGCAGCTTTAGTATCAGGGGGAAAAAGGGCTACACCTTC
abundance: NA; v_gene: TRBV7-2; j_gene: TRBJ2-3; d_gene: NA; CDR3aa: CASSFNRPPGHTQYF; CDR3nt: TGTGCCAGCAGCTTCAACCGGCCCCCGGGGCATACGCAGTATTTT
abundance: NA; v_gene: TRBV5-4; j_gene: TRBJ1-3; d_gene: NA; CDR3aa: CASSLELVSGNTIYF; CDR3nt: TGTGCCAGCAGCTTGGAACTGGTCTCTGGAAACACCATATATTTT